This T cell receptor beta chain was identified in a study of blood T cell repertoires in COVID-19. Study summary: Acute and convalescent COVID-19 specimens originated in the United States, Italy and Spain. T cells, B-cell-depleted T cells, or PBMCs supplied cDNA or gDNA.

Between the trimmed V and J ends, which lost 4 bases and 4 bases, there was a span of 13 bases. CDR3 size: 14 residues. Per germline, CDR1 MNHEY and CDR2 SVGAGI. As handled by the study authors: Amplifying reference gene primers gave estimates of nucleated cell counts. Clones were read by immunoSEQ multiplex PCR, and TCRdb kept only the in-frame ones, dropping some. V and J calls and clone size are those listed in that table; D and trimming were worked out from the DNA. The profile shows about 190,000 clones, more than 70% of them singletons. The sequenced material came from peripheral blood. The chain links TRBV6-5 to TRBJ1-2; D might be TRBD1 (5 bases). The receptor was isolated from an elderly woman with active or convalescent COVID-19. CDR3 loop: CASSSGGNSYGYTF. CDR3 bases: TGTGCCAGCAGTTCTGGGGGGAATAGCTATGGCTACACCTTC.